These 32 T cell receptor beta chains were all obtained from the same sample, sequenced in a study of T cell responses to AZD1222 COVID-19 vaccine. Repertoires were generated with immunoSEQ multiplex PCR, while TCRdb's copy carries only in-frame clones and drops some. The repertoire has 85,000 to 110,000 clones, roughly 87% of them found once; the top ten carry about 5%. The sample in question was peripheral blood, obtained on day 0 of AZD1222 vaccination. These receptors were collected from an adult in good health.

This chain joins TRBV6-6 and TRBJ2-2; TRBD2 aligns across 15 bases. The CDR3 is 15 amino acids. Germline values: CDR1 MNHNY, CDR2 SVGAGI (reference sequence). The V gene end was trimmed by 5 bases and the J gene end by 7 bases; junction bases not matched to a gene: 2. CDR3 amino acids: CASSGTSGGNGELFF. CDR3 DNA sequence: TGTGCCAGCAGTGGGACTAGCGGGGGGAACGGGGAGCTGTTTTTT.

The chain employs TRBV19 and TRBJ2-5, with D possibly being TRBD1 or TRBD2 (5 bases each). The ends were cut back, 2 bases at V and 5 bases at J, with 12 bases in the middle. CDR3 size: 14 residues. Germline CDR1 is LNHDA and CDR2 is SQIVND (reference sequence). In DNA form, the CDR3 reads TGTGCCAGTAGTATATCGGGGCCTGGGGAGACCCAGTACTTC. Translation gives CASSISGPGETQYF.

The CDR3: CASSLGSQPQHF. CDR3 DNA: TGTGCCAGCAGCTTGGGTTCTCAGCCCCAGCATTTT. The J gene is TRBJ1-5, the V gene TRBV5-6; D not resolved. V shed 0 bases and J shed 6 bases, with 4 bases lying between them. CDR3 length equals 12 residues. Germline V gene lookup returns CDR1 SGHDT and CDR2 YYEEEE. Full variable domain (missing parts from reference TRBV5-6 and TRBJ1-5): DAGVTQSPTHLIKTRGQQVTLRCSPKSGHDTVSWYQQALGQGPQFIFQYYEEEERQRGNFPDRFSGHQFPNYSSELNVNALLLGDSALYLCASSLGSQPQHFGDGTRLSIL.

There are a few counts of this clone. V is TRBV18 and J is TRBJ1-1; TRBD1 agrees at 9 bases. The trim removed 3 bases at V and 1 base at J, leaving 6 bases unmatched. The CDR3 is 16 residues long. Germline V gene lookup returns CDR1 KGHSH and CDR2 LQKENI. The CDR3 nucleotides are TGTGCCAGCTCACCCCGGGACAGGGCTGGGAACACTGAAGCTTTCTTT. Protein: CASSPRDRAGNTEAFF.

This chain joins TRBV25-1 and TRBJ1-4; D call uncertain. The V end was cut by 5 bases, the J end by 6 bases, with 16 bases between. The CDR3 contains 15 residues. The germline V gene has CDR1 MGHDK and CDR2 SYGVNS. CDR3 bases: TGTGCCAGCAGTACCGACCGGCCTTTTTATGAAAAACTGTTTTTT. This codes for CASSTDRPFYEKLFF.

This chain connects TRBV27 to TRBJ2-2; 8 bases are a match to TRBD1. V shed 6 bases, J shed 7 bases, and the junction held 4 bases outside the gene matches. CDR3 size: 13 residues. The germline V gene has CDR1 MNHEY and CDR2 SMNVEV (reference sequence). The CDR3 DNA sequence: TGTGCCAGCAGCCAGGGGGCAAGCGGGGAGCTGTTTTTT. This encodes CASSQGASGELFF.

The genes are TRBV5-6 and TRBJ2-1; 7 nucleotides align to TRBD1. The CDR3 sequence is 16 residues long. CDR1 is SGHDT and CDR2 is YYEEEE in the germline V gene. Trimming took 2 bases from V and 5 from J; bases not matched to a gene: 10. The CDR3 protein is CASSFIQDRTNNEQFF. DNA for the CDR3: TGTGCCAGCAGCTTCATACAGGACAGGACGAACAATGAGCAGTTCTTC.

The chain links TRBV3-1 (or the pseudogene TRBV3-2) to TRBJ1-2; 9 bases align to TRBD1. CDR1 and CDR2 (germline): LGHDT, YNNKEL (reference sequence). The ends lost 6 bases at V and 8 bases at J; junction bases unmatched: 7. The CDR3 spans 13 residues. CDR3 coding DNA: TGTGCCAGCAGATTGTTGGACAGGGGAGGCTACACCTTC. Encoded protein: CASRLLDRGGYTF.

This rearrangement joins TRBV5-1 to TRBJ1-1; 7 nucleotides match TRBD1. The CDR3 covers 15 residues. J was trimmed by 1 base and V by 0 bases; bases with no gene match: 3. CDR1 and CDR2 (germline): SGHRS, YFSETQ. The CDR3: CASSLGQGPNTEAFF. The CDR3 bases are TGCGCCAGCAGCTTGGGACAGGGCCCGAACACTGAAGCTTTCTTT.

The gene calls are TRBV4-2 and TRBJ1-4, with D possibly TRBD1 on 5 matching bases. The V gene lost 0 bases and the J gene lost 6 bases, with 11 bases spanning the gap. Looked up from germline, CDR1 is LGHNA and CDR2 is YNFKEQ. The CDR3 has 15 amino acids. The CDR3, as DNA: TGTGCCAGCAGCCAAGAGGGGACGGTGGATGAAAAACTGTTTTTT. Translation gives CASSQEGTVDEKLFF.

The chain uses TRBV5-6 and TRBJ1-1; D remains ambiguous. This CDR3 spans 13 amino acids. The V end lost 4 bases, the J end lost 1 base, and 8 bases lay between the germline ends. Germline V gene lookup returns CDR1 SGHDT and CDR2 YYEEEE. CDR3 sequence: CASSGTPNTEAFF. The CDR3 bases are TGTGCCAGCAGCGGCACACCGAACACTGAAGCTTTCTTT.

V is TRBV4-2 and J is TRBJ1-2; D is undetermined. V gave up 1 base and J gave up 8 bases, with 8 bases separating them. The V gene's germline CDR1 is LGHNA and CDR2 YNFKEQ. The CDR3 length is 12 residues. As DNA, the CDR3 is TGTGCCAGCAGCCAAGGGTTGGCCGGCTACACCTTC. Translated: CASSQGLAGYTF.

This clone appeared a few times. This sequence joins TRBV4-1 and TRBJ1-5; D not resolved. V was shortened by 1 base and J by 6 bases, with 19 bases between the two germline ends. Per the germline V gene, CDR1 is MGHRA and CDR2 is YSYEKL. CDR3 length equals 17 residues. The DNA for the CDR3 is TGCGCCAGCAGCCAAGTAGATATGGGATTCTTGGGTCAGCCCCAGCATTTT. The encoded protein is CASSQVDMGFLGQPQHF.

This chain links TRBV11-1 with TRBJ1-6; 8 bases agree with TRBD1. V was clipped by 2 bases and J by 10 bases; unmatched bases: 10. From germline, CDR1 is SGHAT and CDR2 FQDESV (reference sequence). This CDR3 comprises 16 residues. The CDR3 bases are TGTGCCAGCAGCTTACTCCAGGGGGCTGTTTTATCACCCCTCCACTTT. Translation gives CASSLLQGAVLSPLHF. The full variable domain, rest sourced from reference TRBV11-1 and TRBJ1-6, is EAEVAQSPRYKITEKSQAVAFWCDPISGHATLYWYRQILGQGPELLVQFQDESVVDDSQLPKDRFSAERLKGVDSTLKIQPAELGDSAMYLCASSLLQGAVLSPLHFGNGTRLTVT.

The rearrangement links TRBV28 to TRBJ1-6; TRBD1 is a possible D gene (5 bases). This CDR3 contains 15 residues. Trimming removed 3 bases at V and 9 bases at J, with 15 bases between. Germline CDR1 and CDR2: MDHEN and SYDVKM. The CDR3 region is CASSFGTLLSSPLHF. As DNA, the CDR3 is TGTGCCAGCAGTTTTGGGACTCTTTTGAGTTCACCCCTCCACTTT.

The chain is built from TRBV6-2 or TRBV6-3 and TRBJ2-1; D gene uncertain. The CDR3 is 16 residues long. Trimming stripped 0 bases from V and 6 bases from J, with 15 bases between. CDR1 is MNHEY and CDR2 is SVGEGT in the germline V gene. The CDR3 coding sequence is TGTGCCAGCAGTTACTCTCGCCAAGCCCTGGGCAATGAGCAGTTCTTC. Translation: CASSYSRQALGNEQFF.

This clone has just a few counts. CDR3 protein: CASSPGATGNTIYF. CDR3 nucleotides: TGTGCCAGCAGTCCCGGTGCAACTGGAAACACCATATATTTT. The rearrangement joins TRBV6-5 to TRBJ1-3; no firm D call. Germline assignment: CDR1 MNHEY and CDR2 SVGAGI. The CDR3 runs 14 residues. Trimming removed 5 bases at V and 2 bases at J, with 10 bases between.

For the CDR3, the DNA is TGTGCCAGCAGCTTTGACAGCAATCAGCCCCAGCATTTT. Its translation: CASSFDSNQPQHF. The chain uses TRBV11-2 and TRBJ1-5, with D unresolved. The germline CDR1 and CDR2 sequences are SGHAT and FQNNGV. Between the trimmed V and J ends, which lost 3 bases and 1 base, there was a span of 4 bases. There are 13 residues in the CDR3. Full variable domain (outside the CDR3, taken from reference TRBV11-2 and TRBJ1-5): EAGVAQSPRYKIIEKRQSVAFWCNPISGHATLYWYQQILGQGPKLLIQFQNNGVVDDSQLPKDRFSAERLKGVDSTLKIQPAKLEDSAVYLCASSFDSNQPQHFGDGTRLSIL.

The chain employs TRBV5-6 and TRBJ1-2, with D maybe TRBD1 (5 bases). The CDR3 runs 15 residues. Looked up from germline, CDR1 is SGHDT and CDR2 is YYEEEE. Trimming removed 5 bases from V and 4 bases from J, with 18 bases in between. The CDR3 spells CASRLQGPLTYGYTF. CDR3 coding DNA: TGTGCCAGCAGGCTCCAGGGCCCCCTTACCTATGGCTACACCTTC.

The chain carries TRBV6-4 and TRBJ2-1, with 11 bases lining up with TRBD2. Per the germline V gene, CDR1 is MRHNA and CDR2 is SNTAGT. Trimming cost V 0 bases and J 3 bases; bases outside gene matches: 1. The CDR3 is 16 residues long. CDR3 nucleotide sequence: TGTGCCAGCAGTGACTCGACTAGCGGGGACTACAATGAGCAGTTCTTC. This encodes CASSDSTSGDYNEQFF.

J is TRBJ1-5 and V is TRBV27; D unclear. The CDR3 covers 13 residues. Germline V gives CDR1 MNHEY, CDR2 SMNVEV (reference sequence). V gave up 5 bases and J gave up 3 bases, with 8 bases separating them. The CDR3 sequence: CASSEWDNQPQHF. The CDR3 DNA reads TGTGCCAGCAGTGAATGGGACAATCAGCCCCAGCATTTT.

CDR3 sequence (DNA): TGTGCCAGCAGCTTAGTCGGGTGGTCTGAAGATACGCAGTATTTT. Amino acids: CASSLVGWSEDTQYF. The rearrangement joins TRBV7-8 to TRBJ2-3; D call uncertain. V was cut by 1 base and J by 5 bases, with 13 bases left in between. In germline, CDR1 is SGHVS, CDR2 FQNEAQ. The CDR3 consists of 15 residues.

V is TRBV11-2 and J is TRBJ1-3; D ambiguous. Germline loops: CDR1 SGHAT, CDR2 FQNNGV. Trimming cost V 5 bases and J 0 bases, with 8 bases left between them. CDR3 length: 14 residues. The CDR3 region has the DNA TGTGCCAGCAGCCAAGGGATCTCTGGAAACACCATATATTTT. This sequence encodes CASSQGISGNTIYF.

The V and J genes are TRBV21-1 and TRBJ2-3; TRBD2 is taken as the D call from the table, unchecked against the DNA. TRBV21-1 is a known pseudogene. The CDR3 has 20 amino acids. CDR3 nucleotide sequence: TGTGCCAGCAGCCTCAGGGCTAGCGGGGGCCTCACCTTTAGCACAGATACGCAGTATTTT. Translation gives CASSLRASGGLTFSTDTQYF.

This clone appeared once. CDR3 bases: TGTGCCTGGAGTCTGGCAGACCTAACTTTCTTT. Protein: CAWSLADLTFF. V gene TRBV30 combines with J gene TRBJ1-1; D not resolved. Trimming removed 2 bases at V and 12 bases at J, with 13 bases between. Germline assignment: CDR1 GTSNPN and CDR2 SVGIG (reference sequence). The CDR3 length is 11 residues.

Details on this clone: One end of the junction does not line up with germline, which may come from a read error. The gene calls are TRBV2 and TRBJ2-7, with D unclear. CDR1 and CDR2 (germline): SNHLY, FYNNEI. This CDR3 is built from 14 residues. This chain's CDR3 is CASSEQVLSSEQYF. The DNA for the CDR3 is TGTGCCAGCAGTGAACAAGTTCTCTCCTCCGAGCAGTACTTC. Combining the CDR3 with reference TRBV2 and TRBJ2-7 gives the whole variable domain EPEVTQTPSHQVTQMGQEVILRCVPISNHLYFYWYRQILGQKVEFLVSFYNNEISEKSEIFDDQFSVERPDGSNFTLKIRSTKLEDSAMYFCASSEQVLSSEQYFGPGTRLTVT.

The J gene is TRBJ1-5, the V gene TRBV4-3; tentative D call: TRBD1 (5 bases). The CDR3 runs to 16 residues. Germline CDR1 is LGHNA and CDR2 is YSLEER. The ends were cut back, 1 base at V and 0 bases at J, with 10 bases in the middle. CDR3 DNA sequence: TGCGCCAGCAGCCAAGGCAGGGAATATAGCAATCAGCCCCAGCATTTT. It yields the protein CASSQGREYSNQPQHF.

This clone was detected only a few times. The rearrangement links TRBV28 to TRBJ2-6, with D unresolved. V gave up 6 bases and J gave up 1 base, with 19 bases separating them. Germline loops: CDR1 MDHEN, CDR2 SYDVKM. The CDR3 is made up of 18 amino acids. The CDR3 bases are TGTGCCAGCAGGCCAGAGGTATCGGCGAGGTCTGGGGCCAACGTCCTGACTTTC. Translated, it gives CASRPEVSARSGANVLTF.

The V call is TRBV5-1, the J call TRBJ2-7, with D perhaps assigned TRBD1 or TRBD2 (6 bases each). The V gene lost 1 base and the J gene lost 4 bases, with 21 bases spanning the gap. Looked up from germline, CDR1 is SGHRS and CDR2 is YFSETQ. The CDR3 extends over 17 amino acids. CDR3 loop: CASSLYGGFSLSYEQYF. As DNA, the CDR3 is TGCGCCAGCAGCTTGTACGGGGGCTTTTCTCTATCGTACGAGCAGTACTTC.

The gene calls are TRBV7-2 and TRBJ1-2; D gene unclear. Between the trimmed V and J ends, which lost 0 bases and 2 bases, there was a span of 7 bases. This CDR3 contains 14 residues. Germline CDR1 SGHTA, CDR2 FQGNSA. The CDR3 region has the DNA TGTGCCAGCAGCTTAGCGGGCGGGAACTATGGCTACACCTTC. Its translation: CASSLAGGNYGYTF.

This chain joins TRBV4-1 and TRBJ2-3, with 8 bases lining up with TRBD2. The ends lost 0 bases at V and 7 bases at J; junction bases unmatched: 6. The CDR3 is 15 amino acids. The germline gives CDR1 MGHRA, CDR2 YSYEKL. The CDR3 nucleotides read TGCGCCAGCAGCCAAGAGTCGGGGGGGATATATACGCAGTATTTT. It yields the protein CASSQESGGIYTQYF.

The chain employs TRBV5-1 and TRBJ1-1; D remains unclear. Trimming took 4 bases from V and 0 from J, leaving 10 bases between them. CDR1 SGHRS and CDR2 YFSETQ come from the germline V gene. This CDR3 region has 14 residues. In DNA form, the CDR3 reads TGCGCCAGCAGCCTGATTGAGTTGAACACTGAAGCTTTCTTT. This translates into CASSLIELNTEAFF.